This T cell receptor (beta chain) comes out of a study of cytotoxic CD8 clonotypes in ibrutinib-treated CLL. Study-wide context: Included were 11 to 12 relapsed/refractory and 15 treatment-naive patients, of whom fewer than 18 were IGHV unmutated.

With regard to this clone: Its antigen is not identified.

Sequencing was performed with immunoSEQ multiplex PCR; in TCRdb, only in-frame clones are kept and a portion is missing. Of over 120,000 clones listed, 79% are singletons. J was trimmed by 3 bases and V by 6 bases; bases with no gene match: 4. The CDR3 runs 13 residues. Per the germline V gene, CDR1 is KGHSH and CDR2 is LQKENI. Overall study findings and caveats: Baseline levels of clonality went above those of age-matched healthy donors and moved with circulating CD8+ T-cell counts.

This rearrangement joins TRBV18 to TRBJ1-1, with 7 bases lining up with TRBD1. The sequence was collected from a human donor with chronic lymphocytic leukemia. Sequenced here: PBMCs, sampled after 12 months of ibrutinib treatment. CDR3 protein: CASSPQGDTEAFF. Written as DNA, the CDR3 is TGTGCCAGCTCCCCCCAGGGGGACACTGAAGCTTTCTTT.